These 14 T cell receptor beta chains share one sample of origin, sequenced in a study of OX40 agonist ivuxolimab in advanced cancers. Sequencing was performed with immunoSEQ multiplex PCR; in TCRdb, only in-frame clones are kept and a portion is missing. The sample has 65,000 to 85,000 clones; around 84% are singletons. The source was CD4+ or CD8+ T cells sorted from blood, collected in a trial of the OX40 agonist ivuxolimab. These receptors were taken from an adult with an advanced solid tumor such as melanoma, head and neck, liver or kidney cancer.

The J gene is TRBJ2-2, the V gene TRBV18; TRBD2 aligns across 8 bases. CDR3 length equals 16 residues. Germline-derived CDR1 and CDR2 are KGHSH and LQKENI. Trimming took 3 bases from V and 0 from J; bases not matched to a gene: 3. The CDR3 coding sequence is TGTGCCAGCTCACCGTCGGGACTAGCGAACACCGGGGAGCTGTTTTTT. This sequence encodes CASSPSGLANTGELFF.

The V and J genes are TRBV5-1 and TRBJ2-7; 9 bases are a match to TRBD2. This CDR3 is built from 14 residues. Germline V gene data show CDR1 as SGHRS and CDR2 as YFSETQ. The trim removed 0 bases at V and 12 bases at J, leaving 10 bases unmatched. CDR3 bases: TGCGCCAGCAGCTTGGCCGAAGCTAGCGGGGAAAGGTACTTC. Translated, it gives CASSLAEASGERYF. The variable domain in full, completed from reference TRBV5-1 and TRBJ2-7, reads KAGVTQTPRYLIKTRGQQVTLSCSPISGHRSVSWYQQTPGQGLQFLFEYFSETQRNKGNFPGRFSGRQFSNSRSEMNVSTLELGDSALYLCASSLAEASGERYFGPGTRLTVT.

A few counts support this clone. The chain employs TRBV6-5 and TRBJ2-2; TRBD2 aligns across 8 bases. Germline CDR1 is MNHEY and CDR2 is SVGAGI. The V and J ends lost 6 bases and 6 bases, in that order; junction bases with no gene match: 9. CDR3 length equals 15 residues. The CDR3 spells CASRPGGGVSGELFF. The DNA for the CDR3 is TGTGCCAGCAGACCCGGGGGGGGAGTGTCCGGGGAGCTGTTTTTT.

CDR3 DNA sequence: TGTGCCAGCAGCTTAGCGCTAGCGGGGGGGCTGAATGAGCAGTTCTTC. It is translated as CASSLALAGGLNEQFF. The chain recombines TRBV7-2 with TRBJ2-1; TRBD2 agrees at 12 bases. V gave up 0 bases and J gave up 7 bases; unmatched junction bases: 4. The CDR3 runs to 16 residues. Germline V CDR1 and CDR2: SGHTA, FQGNSA.

The J gene is TRBJ1-4, the V gene TRBV6-5; possibly TRBD1 for D (6 bases). Trimming cost V 6 bases and J 5 bases, with 16 bases left between them. The CDR3 is made up of 15 amino acids. Germline V gives CDR1 MNHEY, CDR2 SVGAGI. This CDR3 reads CASRRKQGGNEKLFF. The CDR3 coding sequence is TGTGCCAGCAGACGAAAACAGGGTGGGAATGAAAAACTGTTTTTT.

This clone appeared once. The V and J genes are TRBV6-5 and TRBJ1-3, with D unclear. The ends were cut back, 6 bases at V and 0 bases at J, with 9 bases in the middle. Per germline, CDR1 MNHEY and CDR2 SVGAGI. The CDR3 extends over 14 amino acids. CDR3 sequence: CASSRTVSGNTIYF. DNA of the CDR3: TGTGCCAGCAGCCGGACTGTCTCTGGAAACACCATATATTTT.

This clone was seen just once. Other DNA sequences in the sample encode the same CDR3. The chain combines TRBV28 with TRBJ2-6; D is uncertain. The CDR3 totals 15 residues. The V gene lost 9 bases and the J gene lost 0 bases, with 12 bases spanning the gap. CDR1 and CDR2 (germline): MDHEN, SYDVKM. The CDR3 coding sequence is TGTGCCAGTAGACAAGGCCACTCTGGGGCCAACGTCCTGACTTTC. Amino acid sequence: CASRQGHSGANVLTF.

The J gene is TRBJ2-2, the V gene TRBV9; 7 bases map to TRBD2. The CDR3 consists of 16 residues. CDR1 is SGDLS, CDR2 YYNGEE, per germline. V was pared by 4 bases and J by 5 bases, with 11 bases of the junction left unmatched. The CDR3 sequence is CASSPLGGTSTGELFF. Written as DNA, the CDR3 is TGTGCCAGCAGCCCATTGGGGGGGACCAGTACCGGGGAGCTGTTTTTT.

The chain employs TRBV5-6 and TRBJ2-6; D remains ambiguous. Germline lookup yields CDR1 SGHDT and CDR2 YYEEEE. V was trimmed by 1 base and J by 1 base, leaving 6 bases between them. CDR3 length equals 15 residues. The CDR3 spells CASSLYGSGANVLTF. CDR3 sequence (DNA): TGTGCCAGCAGCTTGTATGGTTCTGGGGCCAACGTCCTGACTTTC.

This clone was recorded only once. This chain uses TRBV6-6 with TRBJ2-7, with D perhaps given as TRBD1 or TRBD2 (5 bases each). This CDR3 comprises 14 residues. Trimming stripped 4 bases from V and 2 bases from J, with 12 bases between. CDR1 and CDR2 from the germline V gene are MNHNY and SVGAGI (reference sequence). Here the CDR3 reads CASSSGTATYEQYV. CDR3 coding DNA: TGTGCCAGCAGTTCGGGGACGGCTACCTACGAGCAGTACGTC.

The chain carries TRBV19 and TRBJ1-2, with D uncertain. The CDR3 runs to 13 residues. In germline, CDR1 is LNHDA, CDR2 SQIVND (reference sequence). Trimming pared 8 bases from V and 1 base from J, leaving 11 bases between. The chain's CDR3 is CASRWTDNYGYTF. CDR3 in DNA: TGTGCCAGTCGTTGGACGGATAACTATGGCTACACCTTC.

The chain recombines TRBV10-3 with TRBJ1-5, with no clear D. From germline, CDR1 is ENHRY and CDR2 SYGVKD. The CDR3 runs to 15 residues. V shed 4 bases and J shed 7 bases, with 17 bases lying between them. The CDR3 nucleotides read TGTGCCATCAGTGGGGGATACAGTGCGGGCCAGCCCCAGCATTTT. This translates into CAISGGYSAGQPQHF.

CDR3 amino acids: CASKRLDEQYF. CDR3 sequence (DNA): TGTGCCAGCAAGAGGCTGGACGAGCAGTACTTC. This chain joins TRBV6-5 and TRBJ2-7; no definite D call. The CDR3 spans 11 residues. Trimming removed 7 bases from V and 5 bases from J, with 9 bases in between. Germline V CDR1 and CDR2: MNHEY, SVGAGI.

The gene calls are TRBV5-8 and TRBJ1-6; maybe TRBD1 (5 bases). The CDR3 totals 14 residues. V was clipped by 0 bases and J by 7 bases, with 8 bases between them. Germline CDR1 SGHTS, CDR2 YDEGEE. CDR3 residues: CASSLANRNSPLHF. In DNA form, the CDR3 reads TGTGCCAGCAGCTTGGCCAACAGGAATTCACCCCTCCACTTT.